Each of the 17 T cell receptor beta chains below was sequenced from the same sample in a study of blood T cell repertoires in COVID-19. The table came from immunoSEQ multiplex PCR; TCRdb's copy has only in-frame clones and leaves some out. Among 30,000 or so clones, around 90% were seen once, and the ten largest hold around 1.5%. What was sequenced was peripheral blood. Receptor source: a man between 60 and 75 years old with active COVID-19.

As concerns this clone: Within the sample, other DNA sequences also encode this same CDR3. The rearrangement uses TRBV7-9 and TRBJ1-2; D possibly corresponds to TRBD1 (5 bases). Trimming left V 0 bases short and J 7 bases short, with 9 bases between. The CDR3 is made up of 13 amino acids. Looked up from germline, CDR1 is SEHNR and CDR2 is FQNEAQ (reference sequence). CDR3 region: CASSLAGDSGYTF. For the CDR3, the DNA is TGTGCCAGCAGCTTAGCTGGGGACTCTGGCTACACCTTC.

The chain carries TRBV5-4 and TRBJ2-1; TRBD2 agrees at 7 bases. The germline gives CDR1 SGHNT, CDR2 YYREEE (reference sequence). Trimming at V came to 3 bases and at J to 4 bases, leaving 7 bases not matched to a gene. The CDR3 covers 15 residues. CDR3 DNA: TGTGCCAGCAGCTCCAAGCGGGGCGAGTACAATGAGCAGTTCTTC. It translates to CASSSKRGEYNEQFF.

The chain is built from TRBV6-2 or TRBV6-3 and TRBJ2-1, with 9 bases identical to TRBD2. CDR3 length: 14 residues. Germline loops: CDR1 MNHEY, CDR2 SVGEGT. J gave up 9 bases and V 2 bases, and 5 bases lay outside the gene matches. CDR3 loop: CASSYGTSSGEQFF. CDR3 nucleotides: TGTGCCAGCAGTTACGGGACTAGCTCCGGTGAGCAGTTCTTC.

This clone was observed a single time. The CDR3 protein is CASSPTGGGSYEQYF. In nucleotides, the CDR3 is TGCGCCAGCAGCCCCACGGGGGGGGGCTCCTACGAGCAGTACTTC. The chain joins TRBV5-1 to TRBJ2-7; 8 positions match TRBD2. V lost 4 bases, J lost 0 bases, and 6 bases stayed unmatched. The CDR3 contains 15 residues. Germline CDR1 reads SGHRS; CDR2 reads YFSETQ.

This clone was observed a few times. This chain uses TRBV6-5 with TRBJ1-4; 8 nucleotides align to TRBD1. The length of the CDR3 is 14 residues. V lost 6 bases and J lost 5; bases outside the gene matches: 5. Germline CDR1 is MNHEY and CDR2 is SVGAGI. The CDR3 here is CASRGQAINEKLFF. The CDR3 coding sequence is TGTGCCAGCAGGGGACAGGCAATCAATGAAAAACTGTTTTTT.

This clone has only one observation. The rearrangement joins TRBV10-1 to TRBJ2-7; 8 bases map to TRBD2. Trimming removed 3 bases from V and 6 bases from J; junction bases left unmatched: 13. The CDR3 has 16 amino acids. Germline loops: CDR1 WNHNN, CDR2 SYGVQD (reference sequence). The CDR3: CASSESSGGPLAEQYF. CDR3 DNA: TGCGCCAGCAGTGAATCCAGCGGGGGCCCGTTGGCCGAGCAGTACTTC.

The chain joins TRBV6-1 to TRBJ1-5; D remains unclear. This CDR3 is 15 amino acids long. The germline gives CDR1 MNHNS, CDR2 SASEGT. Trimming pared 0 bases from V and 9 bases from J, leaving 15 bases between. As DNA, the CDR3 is TGTGCCAGCAGTGAAGCGAGTTCCCCGGGGAGGCCCCAGCATTTT. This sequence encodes CASSEASSPGRPQHF.

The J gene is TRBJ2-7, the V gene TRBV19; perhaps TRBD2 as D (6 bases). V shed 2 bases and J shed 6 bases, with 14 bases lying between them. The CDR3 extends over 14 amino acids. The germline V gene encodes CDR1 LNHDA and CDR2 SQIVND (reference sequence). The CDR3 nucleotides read TGTGCCAGTAGTATATCCGGGGGTGGGCCCGAGCAGTACTTC. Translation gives CASSISGGGPEQYF.

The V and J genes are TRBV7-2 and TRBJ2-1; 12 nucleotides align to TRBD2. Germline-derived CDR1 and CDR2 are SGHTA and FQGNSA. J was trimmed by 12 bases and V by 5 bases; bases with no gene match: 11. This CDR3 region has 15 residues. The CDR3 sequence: CASSQLAGGGIGQFF. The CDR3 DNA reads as TGTGCCAGCAGCCAACTAGCGGGGGGTGGTATAGGGCAGTTCTTC.

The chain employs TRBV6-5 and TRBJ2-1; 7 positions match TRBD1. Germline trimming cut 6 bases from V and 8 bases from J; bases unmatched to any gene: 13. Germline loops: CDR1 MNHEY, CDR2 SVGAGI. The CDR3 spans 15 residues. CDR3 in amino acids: CASRTNRGRDYEQFF. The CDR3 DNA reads TGTGCCAGCAGAACCAACAGGGGACGGGATTATGAGCAGTTCTTC.

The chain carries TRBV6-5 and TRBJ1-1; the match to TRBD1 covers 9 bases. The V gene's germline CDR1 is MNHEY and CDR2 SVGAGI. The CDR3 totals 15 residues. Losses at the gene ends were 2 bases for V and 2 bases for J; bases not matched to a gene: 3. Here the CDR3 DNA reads TGTGCCAGCAGTTACGACAGGGGGGGAAACACTGAAGCTTTCTTT. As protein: CASSYDRGGNTEAFF.

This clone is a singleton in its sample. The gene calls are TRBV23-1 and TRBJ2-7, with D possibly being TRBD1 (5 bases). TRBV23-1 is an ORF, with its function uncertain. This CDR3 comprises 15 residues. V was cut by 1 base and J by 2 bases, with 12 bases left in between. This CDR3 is CASSQWKGPTYEQYF. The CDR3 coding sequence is TGCGCCAGCAGTCAATGGAAGGGGCCCACCTACGAGCAGTACTTC.

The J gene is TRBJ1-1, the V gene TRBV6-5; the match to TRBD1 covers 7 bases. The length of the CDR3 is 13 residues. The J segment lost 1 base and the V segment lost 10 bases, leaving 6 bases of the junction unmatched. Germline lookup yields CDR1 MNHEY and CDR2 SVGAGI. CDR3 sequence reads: CATARDRNTEAFF. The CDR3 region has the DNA TGTGCCACCGCCCGGGACAGGAACACTGAAGCTTTCTTT.

The CDR3, as DNA: TGTGCCAGCTCACCAGGGACAGCTACCGGGGAGCTGTTTTTT. Protein product: CASSPGTATGELFF. The chain is built from TRBV18 and TRBJ2-2; 7 bases agree with TRBD1. The germline gives CDR1 KGHSH, CDR2 LQKENI. V lost 2 bases and J lost 5; bases outside the gene matches: 2. The CDR3 has 14 residues.

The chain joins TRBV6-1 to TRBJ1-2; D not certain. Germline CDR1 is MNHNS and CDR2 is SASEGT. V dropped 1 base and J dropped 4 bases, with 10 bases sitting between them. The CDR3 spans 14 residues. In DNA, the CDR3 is TGTGCCAGCAGTGAAGATCCGGGTTCCTATGGCTACACCTTC. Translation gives CASSEDPGSYGYTF.

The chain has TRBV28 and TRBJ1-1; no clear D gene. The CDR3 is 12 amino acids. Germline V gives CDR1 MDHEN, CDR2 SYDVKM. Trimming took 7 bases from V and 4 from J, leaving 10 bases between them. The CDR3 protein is CASTSISTEAFF. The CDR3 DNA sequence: TGTGCCAGCACTAGTATTAGCACTGAAGCTTTCTTT.

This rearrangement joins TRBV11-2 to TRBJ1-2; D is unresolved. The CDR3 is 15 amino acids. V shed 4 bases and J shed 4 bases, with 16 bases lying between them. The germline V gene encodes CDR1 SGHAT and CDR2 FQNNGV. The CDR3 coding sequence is TGTGCCAGCAGCTCAACTGTTCCCGGCGGCTATGGCTACACCTTC. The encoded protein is CASSSTVPGGYGYTF.